The entry below gives a single T cell receptor beta chain sequence along with its context. This sample is part of a study of T cells in Graves' hyperthyroidism and ophthalmopathy. The V end lost 5 bases, the J end lost 4 bases, and 12 bases lay between the germline ends. The CDR3 covers 14 residues. Germline V gene data show CDR1 as MNHNS and CDR2 as SASEGT. Amplified TCR beta CDR3 regions came from RNA transcripts. Initially, a first-round RT-PCR of the TCR CDR3 employed the HTBI primer set. TCRdb processed the multiplex PCR reads anew with MiXCR; each CDR3 protein has one entry. The sample has some 570,000 distinct CDR3 sequences, 17% seen once.

The material sequenced was blood. The receptor comes from a woman younger than 35 with Graves' ophthalmopathy. The V and J genes are TRBV6-1 and TRBJ1-5, with D possibly matching TRBD1 (6 bases). The CDR3 nucleotides are TGTGCCAGCAGTTCCGGGGGCGAAAATCAGCCCCAGCATTTT. It is translated as CASSSGGENQPQHF.